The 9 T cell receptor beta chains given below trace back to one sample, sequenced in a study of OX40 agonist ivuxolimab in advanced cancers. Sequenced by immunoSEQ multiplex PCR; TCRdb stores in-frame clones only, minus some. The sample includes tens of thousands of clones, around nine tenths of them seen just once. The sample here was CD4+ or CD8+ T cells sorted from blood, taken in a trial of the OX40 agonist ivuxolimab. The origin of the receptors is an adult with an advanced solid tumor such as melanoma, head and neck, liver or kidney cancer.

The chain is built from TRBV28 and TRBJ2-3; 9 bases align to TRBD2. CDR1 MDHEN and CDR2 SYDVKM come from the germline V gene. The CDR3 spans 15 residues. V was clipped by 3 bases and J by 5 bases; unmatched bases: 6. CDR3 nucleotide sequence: TGTGCCAGCAGTTTCTGGCTAGCGGGATTAGATACGCAGTATTTT. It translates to CASSFWLAGLDTQYF.

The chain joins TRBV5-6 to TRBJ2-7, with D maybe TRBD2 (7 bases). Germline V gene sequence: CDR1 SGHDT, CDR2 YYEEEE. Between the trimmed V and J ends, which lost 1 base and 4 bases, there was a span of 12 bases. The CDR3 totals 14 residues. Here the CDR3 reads CASSLLGGQYEQYF. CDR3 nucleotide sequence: TGTGCCAGCAGCTTGCTGGGGGGGCAGTACGAGCAGTACTTC.

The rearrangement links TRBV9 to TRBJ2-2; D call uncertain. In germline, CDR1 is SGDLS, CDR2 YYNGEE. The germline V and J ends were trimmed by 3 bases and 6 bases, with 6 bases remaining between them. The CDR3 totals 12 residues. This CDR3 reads CASSGYSGELFF. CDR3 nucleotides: TGTGCCAGCAGCGGGTATTCCGGGGAGCTGTTTTTT.

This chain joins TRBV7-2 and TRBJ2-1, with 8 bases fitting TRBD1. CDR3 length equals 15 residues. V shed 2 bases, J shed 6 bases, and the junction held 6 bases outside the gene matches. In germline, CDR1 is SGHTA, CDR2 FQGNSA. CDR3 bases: TGTGCCAGCAGCTTATTAGCCGGGACAGGCAATGAGCAGTTCTTC. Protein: CASSLLAGTGNEQFF.

CDR3 region: CASSLQSGANVLTF. The CDR3 DNA reads TGTGCCAGCAGCTTGCAGTCTGGGGCCAACGTCCTGACTTTC. This chain joins TRBV7-3 and TRBJ2-6; D unresolved. CDR1 is SGHTA, CDR2 FQGTGA, per germline. The length of the CDR3 is 14 residues. Trimming left V 3 bases short and J 1 base short, with 4 bases between.

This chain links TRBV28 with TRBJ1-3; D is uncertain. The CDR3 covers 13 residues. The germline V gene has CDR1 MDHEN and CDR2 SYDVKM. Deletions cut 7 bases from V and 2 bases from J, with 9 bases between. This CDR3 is CASMGGPGNTIYF. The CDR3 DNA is TGTGCCAGCATGGGAGGTCCTGGAAACACCATATATTTT.

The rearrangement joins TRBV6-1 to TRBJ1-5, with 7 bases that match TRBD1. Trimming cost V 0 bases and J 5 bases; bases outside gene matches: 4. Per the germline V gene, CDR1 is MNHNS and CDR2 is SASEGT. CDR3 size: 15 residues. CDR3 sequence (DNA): TGTGCCAGCAGTGAAGCAACAGGGGTGGATCAGCCCCAGCATTTT. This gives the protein CASSEATGVDQPQHF.

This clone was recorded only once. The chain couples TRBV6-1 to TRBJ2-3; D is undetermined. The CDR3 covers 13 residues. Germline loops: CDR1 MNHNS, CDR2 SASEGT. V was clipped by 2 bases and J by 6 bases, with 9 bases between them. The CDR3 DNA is TGTGCCAGCAGTGAATTAGAAGGGGATACGCAGTATTTT. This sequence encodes CASSELEGDTQYF.

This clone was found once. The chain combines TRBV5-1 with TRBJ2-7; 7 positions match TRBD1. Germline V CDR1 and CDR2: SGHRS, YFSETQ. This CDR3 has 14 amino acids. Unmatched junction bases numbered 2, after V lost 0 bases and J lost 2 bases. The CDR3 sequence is CASSLGTGTYEQYF. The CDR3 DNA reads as TGCGCCAGCAGCTTGGGGACAGGAACCTACGAGCAGTACTTC.